This T cell receptor (beta chain) was recorded in a study of T-cell memory formation after mild COVID-19. Study outcomes and limitations: CD4/CD8 balance characterized clones contracting day 15 to 85, and CD4+ skew characterized later expanders. Memory from before infection featured some responding clones, which suggests cross-reactive memory joined.

TCRdb re-analysed the 5' RACE reads in MiXCR, keeping a single row per CDR3 protein. The sample lists about 360,000 distinct CDR3 sequences, 13% to 15% seen once, with about 22% in the top ten. This clonotype was seen only a few times. The antigen is undetermined. Trimming shortened V by 5 bases and J by 2 bases, and 20 bases separated the two germline ends. CDR3 size: 17 residues. This clonotype originated in a man aged 18 to 35 who had mild COVID-19 (a few samples of this study predate the infection). Cell type and time point are not known. The chain couples TRBV12-3 or TRBV12-4 to TRBJ2-3, with D maybe TRBD1 (5 bases). Source material: PBMCs or a T cell subset sorted from them (not recorded which). The DNA of the CDR3 is TGTGCCAGCAGTGAGAGACAGAACTTTTCTTACACAGATACGCAGTATTTT. It is translated as CASSERQNFSYTDTQYF.